The present T cell receptor (beta chain) was sequenced within a study of blood T cell repertoires in COVID-19 (TCRdb year 2020). Study-wide context: Samples covering the acute and convalescent phases of COVID-19 were provided by collaborators in the United States, Italy and Spain. The prospective study material was composed of cDNA or gDNA derived from T cells, B-cell-depleted T cells, or PBMCs. The dataset comprised deeply sampled blood TCRbeta repertoires from subjects exposed to, actively infected with, or recovered from COVID-19. The repertoires were released in a freely available public database intended as a resource for research on the immune response to SARS-CoV-2. The samples were drawn from the first 160 participants of the ongoing ImmuneRACE study and from more than 1,000 subjects provided by 6 global collaborators. Sample metadata almost always included a de-identified subject ID, COVID-19 status, age in years and sex. Where available, HLA class I and class II types were obtained from metadata supplied by the sample provider rather than from assay-based typing. What the work shows at the level of the full study, not this receptor alone: The quantity of clinical and demographic metadata differed by source and by participant and was supplied without curation.

On this clone: Its antigen specificity is not known. No clone much larger than this one lies a single base away; base qualities are absent.

Sequences MNHNY (CDR1) and SVGAGI (CDR2) are obtained from the germline V gene (reference sequence). Its CDR3 holds 13 amino acids, cysteine through phenylalanine. Here the CDR3 DNA is all that survives: 39 bases in frame from base 1. V is clipped by 4 bases and J by 3 bases, and the sequence between their germline boundaries is 9 bases long. Enrolling through a virtual design, the prospective study's participants ranged in age from roughly 18 to 95 years and lived across 24 United States geographic areas. Cohort assignment in the prospective study relied on participant-reported clinical history from a screening survey and a study questionnaire. Exposed participants had been in contact with someone with a PCR-confirmed or clinician-diagnosed COVID-19 case within 2 weeks of study entry. In the prospective study, mobile phlebotomists collected whole blood, serum and a nasopharyngeal or oropharyngeal swab from each participant. Additional blood draws and questionnaires over an approximately two-month period could optionally be provided by prospective study participants. Blood samples from the prospective study were shipped frozen or at room temperature prior to DNA extraction.

TCRbeta CDR3 regions were amplified from genomic DNA by means of the immunoSEQ Assay, a bias-controlled multiplex PCR. The authors' analysis ran thus. The number of nucleated cells in each sample was estimated by amplification of reference gene primers within the assay. To quantify the absolute abundance of each unique TCRbeta CDR3 rearrangement, sequence reads were collapsed and filtered. For each sample, productive Simpson clonality was calculated by taking the square root of Simpson's diversity index across productive rearrangements. The immuneACCESS repertoire file appears here via TCRdb, limited to in-frame rearrangements. These files lack a portion of the clones; in checked studies, under half of the deficit traces to unresolved V genes, and the cause of the others is not known. V and J calls plus clone size are reproduced from that table; the DNA served to infer D and trimming. This sample has about 200,000 clones in its table, and 83% of those were observed once. Clones ranked in the top ten supply about 4.6% of the sample.

The source of this sequence is a woman aged 45-60 years who had been exposed to COVID-19. Material for sequencing was PBMCs or T cells enriched from blood (not recorded which). The sequence links TRBV6-6 to TRBJ1-1; perhaps TRBD1 is the D gene, with 5 bases matching. At the DNA level, the sequence is TGTGCCAGCAGTTCAGGGTGGCACACTGAAGCTTTCTTT. It codes for CASSSGWHTEAFF.